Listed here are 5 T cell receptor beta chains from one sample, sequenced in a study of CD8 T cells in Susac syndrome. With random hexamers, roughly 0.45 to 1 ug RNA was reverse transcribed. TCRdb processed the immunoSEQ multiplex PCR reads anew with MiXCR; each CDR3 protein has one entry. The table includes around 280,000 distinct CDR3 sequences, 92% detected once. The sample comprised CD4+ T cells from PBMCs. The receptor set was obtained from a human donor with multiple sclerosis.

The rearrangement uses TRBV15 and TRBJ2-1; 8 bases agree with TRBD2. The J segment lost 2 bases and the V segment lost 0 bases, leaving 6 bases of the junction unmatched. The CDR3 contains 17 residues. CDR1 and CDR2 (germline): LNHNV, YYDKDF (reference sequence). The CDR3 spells CATSRDQAGAPYNEQFF. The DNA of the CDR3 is TGTGCCACCAGCAGAGATCAAGCGGGAGCCCCCTACAATGAGCAGTTCTTC.

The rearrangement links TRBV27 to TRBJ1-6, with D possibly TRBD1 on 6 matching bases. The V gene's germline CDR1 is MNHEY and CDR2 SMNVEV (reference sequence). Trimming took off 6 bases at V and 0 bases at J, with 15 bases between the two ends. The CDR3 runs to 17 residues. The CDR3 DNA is TGTGCCAGCAGGGTCGAACAGGGATTCTCCTATAATTCACCCCTCCACTTT. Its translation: CASRVEQGFSYNSPLHF.

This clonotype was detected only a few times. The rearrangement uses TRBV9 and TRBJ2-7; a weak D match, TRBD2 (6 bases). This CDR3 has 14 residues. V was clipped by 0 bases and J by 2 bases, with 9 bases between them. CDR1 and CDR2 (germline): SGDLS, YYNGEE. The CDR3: CASSVAGGTYEQYF. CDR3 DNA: TGTGCCAGCAGCGTAGCAGGCGGGACCTACGAGCAGTACTTC.

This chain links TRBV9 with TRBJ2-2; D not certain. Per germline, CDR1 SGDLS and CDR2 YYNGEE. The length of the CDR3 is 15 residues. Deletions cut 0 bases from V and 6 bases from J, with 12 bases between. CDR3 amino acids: CASSVEDLIPGELFF. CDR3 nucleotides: TGTGCCAGCAGCGTAGAGGACCTTATCCCCGGGGAGCTGTTTTTT.

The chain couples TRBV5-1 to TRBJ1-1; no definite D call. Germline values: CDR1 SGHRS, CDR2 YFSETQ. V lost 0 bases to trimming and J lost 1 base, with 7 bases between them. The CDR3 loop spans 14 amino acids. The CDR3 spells CASSLVQKNTEAFF. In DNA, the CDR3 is TGCGCCAGCAGCTTGGTCCAGAAGAACACTGAAGCTTTCTTT.